The clone carrying this T cell receptor (beta chain) was found once. The CDR3 has 15 amino acids. Germline V gene data show CDR1 as SNHLY and CDR2 as FYNNEI. Between the trimmed V and J ends, which lost 2 bases and 5 bases, there was a span of 12 bases. The sample comes from a study of CD8 T cells in Susac syndrome. With random hexamers, reverse transcription was performed on about 0.5 to 1 ug of RNA. From the immunoSEQ multiplex PCR reads, TCRdb called clonotypes with MiXCR, one entry per CDR3 protein. The sample records around 130,000 distinct CDR3 sequences, roughly 94% being singletons. This receptor was taken from a human donor in good health. The chain has TRBV2 and TRBJ2-2, with D perhaps assigned TRBD1 or TRBD2 (7 bases each). Sequenced sample: CD4+ T cells from PBMCs. The CDR3 here is CASSERQGGTGELFF. The DNA of the CDR3 is TGTGCCAGCAGTGAACGACAGGGAGGGACCGGGGAGCTGTTTTTT.